Listed here are 8 T cell receptor beta chains from one sample, sequenced in a study of cytomegalovirus exposure and HLA in healthy donors. Researchers ran the PCR with 60 Vbeta and 13 Jbeta primers. Generated by immunoSEQ multiplex PCR, the TCRdb table keeps only in-frame clones and is missing some. The sample records 150,000 to 200,000 clones, about 75% being singletons. Material for sequencing was PBMCs. These TCRs come from a female donor in good health and CMV-seronegative.

The V and J genes are TRBV2 and TRBJ1-4, with D possibly matching TRBD1 (5 bases). V gave up 3 bases and J gave up 11 bases, with 25 bases separating them. The CDR3 covers 17 residues. Germline CDR1 SNHLY, CDR2 FYNNEI. CDR3 residues: CASSDNPSTASKGKLFF. In DNA form, the CDR3 reads TGTGCCAGCAGTGATAACCCCTCGACAGCCTCTAAGGGGAAACTGTTTTTT.

The chain joins TRBV19 to TRBJ1-2; 12 bases line up with TRBD1. The J segment lost 8 bases and the V segment lost 7 bases, leaving 11 bases of the junction unmatched. The CDR3 runs 15 residues. Germline assignment: CDR1 LNHDA and CDR2 SQIVND (reference sequence). CDR3 sequence reads: CASTLPGQGAGGYTF. The CDR3 DNA reads TGTGCCAGTACCCTCCCGGGACAGGGGGCTGGCGGCTACACCTTC.

V and J are TRBV6-5 and TRBJ2-4; tentative D call: TRBD2 (5 bases). The CDR3 loop spans 13 amino acids. V lost 2 bases and J lost 6, with 8 bases in between. Per germline, CDR1 MNHEY and CDR2 SVGAGI. The CDR3 spells CASSYLEGNIQYF. DNA for the CDR3: TGTGCCAGCAGTTACCTTGAGGGAAACATTCAGTACTTC.

The CDR3 region is CASSGRENNNEQFF. DNA for the CDR3: TGTGCCAGCAGCGGAAGGGAGAATAACAATGAGCAGTTCTTC. The chain joins TRBV9 to TRBJ2-1; possible D gene TRBD2, 5 bases. V lost 3 bases and J 5 bases, leaving 12 bases between the germline ends. This CDR3 is 14 amino acids long. Looked up from germline, CDR1 is SGDLS and CDR2 is YYNGEE.

The chain employs TRBV30 and TRBJ1-2, with 11 bases aligning to TRBD1. The junction had 3 bases not matched to a gene; V was cut back by 3 bases and J by 3 bases. Germline assignment: CDR1 GTSNPN and CDR2 SVGIG (reference sequence). The CDR3 contains 14 residues. CDR3 protein: CAWRGTGGHYGYTF. The CDR3 region has the DNA TGTGCCTGGAGGGGGACAGGGGGACACTATGGCTACACCTTC.

The chain is built from TRBV6-6 and TRBJ1-5; 7 nucleotides line up with TRBD1. V dropped 0 bases and J dropped 1; count of bases not matched to a gene: 0. The CDR3 is 15 residues long. CDR1 and CDR2 (germline): MNHNY, SVGAGI (reference sequence). The CDR3 region is CASSYSRGSNQPQHF. The CDR3 DNA reads TGTGCCAGCAGTTACTCCAGGGGGAGCAATCAGCCCCAGCATTTT.

This rearrangement joins TRBV5-1 to TRBJ2-2; 7 positions agree with TRBD2. V was pared by 0 bases and J by 0 bases, with 8 bases of the junction left unmatched. The length of the CDR3 is 18 residues. Germline V gives CDR1 SGHRS, CDR2 YFSETQ. For the CDR3, the DNA is TGCGCCAGCAGCTTGGTTTTAATAGCGGGTGCGAACACCGGGGAGCTGTTTTTT. Amino acid sequence: CASSLVLIAGANTGELFF.

J is TRBJ2-3 and V is TRBV11-1, with 7 bases lining up with TRBD2. The length of the CDR3 is 12 residues. Trimming took 0 bases from V and 10 from J; bases not matched to a gene: 1. Per germline, CDR1 SGHAT and CDR2 FQDESV (reference sequence). Here the CDR3 reads CASSLAGGSQYF. CDR3 nucleotide sequence: TGTGCCAGCAGCTTAGCGGGGGGGTCGCAGTATTTT.